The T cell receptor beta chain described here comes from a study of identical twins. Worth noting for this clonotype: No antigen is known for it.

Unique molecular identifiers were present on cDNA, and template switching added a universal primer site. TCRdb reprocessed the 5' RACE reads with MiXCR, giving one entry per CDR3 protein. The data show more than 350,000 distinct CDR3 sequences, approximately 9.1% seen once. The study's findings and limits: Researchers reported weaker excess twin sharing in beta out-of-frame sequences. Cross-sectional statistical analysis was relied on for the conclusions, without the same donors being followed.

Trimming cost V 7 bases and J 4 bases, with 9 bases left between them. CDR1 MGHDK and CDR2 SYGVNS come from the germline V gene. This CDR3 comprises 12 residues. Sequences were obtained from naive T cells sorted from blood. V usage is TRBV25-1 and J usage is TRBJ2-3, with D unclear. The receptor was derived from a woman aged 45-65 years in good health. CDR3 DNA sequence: TGTGCCAGCACTCGATCCGCAGATACGCAGTATTTT. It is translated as CASTRSADTQYF.